This TCR beta chain stems from a study of blood T cell repertoires in COVID-19. Study in general: The study drew acute and convalescent COVID-19 samples from the United States, Italy and Spain. In each case, the material was cDNA or gDNA derived from T cells, B-cell-depleted T cells, or PBMCs.

The assay was immunoSEQ multiplex PCR, and TCRdb's table has in-frame clones only and misses some. The sample has about 160,000 clones; over 70% are singletons. Losses at the gene ends were 4 bases for V and 4 bases for J; bases not matched to a gene: 6. This CDR3 is built from 16 residues. Germline V gives CDR1 MNHEY, CDR2 SMNVEV (reference sequence). The source material was peripheral blood. The TCR comes from a man between 65 and 85 years old with acute or convalescent COVID-19. This chain links TRBV27 with TRBJ2-3; 12 nucleotides line up with TRBD2. The CDR3 DNA follows: TGTGCCAGCAGTTCTGGACTAGCGGGGATGGCAGATACGCAGTATTTT. Amino acid sequence: CASSSGLAGMADTQYF.